The present TCR beta chain was sequenced within a study of T cell clonality in common variable immunodeficiency. Broader study findings: The cause of increased CVID clonality remains unclear without subpopulation sequencing. Reportedly, TCR beta sequences from common variable immunodeficiency showed fewer deletions and N-nucleotide insertions.

This clone was recorded many times. Its matching antigen is unknown. The read ends 3 residues shy of where the CDR3 ends; the end is completed using the germline J gene. This CDR3 comprises 18 residues. V was clipped by 3 bases and J by 0 bases; unmatched bases: 6. Germline CDR1 reads LNHDA; CDR2 reads SQIVND (reference sequence). Sequencing input was equivalent genomic DNA from CVID and controls. Method: immunoSEQ multiplex PCR; TCRdb's copy keeps in-frame clones and lacks some. This repertoire holds approximately 64,000 clones, and none appear only once. The gene calls are TRBV19 and TRBJ2-6; TRBD1 aligns across 9 bases. The sequence came from a person aged 18 to 75 in good health. The sample was peripheral blood mononuclear cells. CDR3 DNA, as far as it was read: TGTGCCAGTAGTATCGCGACAGGGGGAATCTCTGGGGCCAACGTC. It specifies CASSIATGGISGANV. The full CDR3 protein reads CASSIATGGISGANVLTF.